This T cell receptor beta chain was sequenced in a study of blood T cells in healthy people across ages. The authors ran a second PCR of roughly 6 to 12 cycles using a sample-barcoded 5' primer and a J-beta primer mix. Every cDNA was tagged by a template-switch adaptor with 12 random nucleotides. TCRdb fed the 5' RACE reads into MiXCR, producing one record per CDR3 protein. The sample has approximately 760,000 distinct CDR3 sequences; 20% to 25% are singletons. Germline-derived CDR1 and CDR2 are DFQATT and SNEGSKA (reference sequence). The CDR3 has 13 residues. The data were also submitted as part of a second study, on T cells of mothers and their children. This second study says: All RNA that had been extracted was used for cDNA synthesis at around 1.4 ug per 15 ul. No clones detected were persistent microchimeric T cell clones.

The chain couples TRBV20-1 to TRBJ2-5, with TRBD2 matching 9 bases. TRBJ2-1 matches the DNA end more closely, so the J call is doubtful. The sample consisted of blood. This sequence was found in a boy aged 10-17 years in good health. In DNA, the CDR3 is TGCAGCGAAGGGGGGCTAGCGGGGAGTGAGCAGTTCTTC. Encoded protein: CSEGGLAGSEQFF.